The clone carrying this TCR beta chain was counted between two and nine times. Its antigen is as yet unknown. The data belong to a study of cytomegalovirus exposure and HLA in healthy donors. Study summary: A data release that came early held roughly 90 million unique TCRs from HLA-typed donors.

60 Vbeta and 13 Jbeta primers were used in PCR. Source study methods: In a later analysis, of some 80 million unique beta chains, some 10 million appeared in at least two donors. Assay: immunoSEQ multiplex PCR; the TCRdb copy retains only in-frame clones and omits some. V and J calls plus clone size are reproduced from that table; the DNA served to infer D and trimming. The sample carries about 130,000 clones, 60% to 85% recorded once. Study results and limitations: The authors considered a cluster of highly shared sequence variants likely to be a sequencing artifact. Presence/absence analyses assumed roughly uniform sequencing depth across donors.

This TCR came from a man in his fifties or sixties in good health and CMV-seronegative. Sequenced: PBMCs.

In nucleotides, the CDR3 is TGTGCCAGCTCCACCAATCAGGGAACCGGGGAGCTGTTTTTT. Translating it yields CASSTNQGTGELFF. The chain couples TRBV18 to TRBJ2-2; tentative D call: TRBD1 (5 bases). The length of the CDR3 is 14 residues. Per germline, CDR1 KGHSH and CDR2 LQKENI. The V end was cut by 6 bases, the J end by 5 bases, with 13 bases between.